One and the same sample provided the 23 T cell receptor beta chains below, sequenced in a study of cytomegalovirus exposure and HLA in healthy donors. This PCR relied on a set of 60 Vbeta primers and 13 Jbeta primers. Sequencing was performed with immunoSEQ multiplex PCR; in TCRdb, only in-frame clones are kept and a portion is missing. The repertoire holds fewer than 200,000 clones, with roughly four fifths as singletons. Sequencing was performed on PBMCs. These receptors were taken from a woman aged 18-29 years in good health and CMV-seronegative.

J is TRBJ2-7 and V is TRBV7-8, with 9 positions matching TRBD1. The germline V gene has CDR1 SGHVS and CDR2 FQNEAQ. J lost 3 bases, V lost 1 base, and 4 bases had no gene match. This CDR3 is built from 15 residues. The CDR3 DNA is TGTGCCAGCAGCTTAGAGGGACAGGGCCTCTACGAGCAGTACTTC. Its translation: CASSLEGQGLYEQYF.

This chain uses TRBV6-4 with TRBJ2-1, with 14 nucleotides matching TRBD2. V shed 7 bases and J 4 bases; nucleotides not matched to a gene: 12. The CDR3 is 18 amino acids. CDR1 MRHNA and CDR2 SNTAGT come from the germline V gene. Here the CDR3 DNA reads TGTGCCAGCAACGGACTAGCGGGAGGTGCCTATGGATACAATGAGCAGTTCTTC. The encoded protein is CASNGLAGGAYGYNEQFF.

The rearrangement joins TRBV7-2 to TRBJ1-6; D not certain. CDR1 SGHTA and CDR2 FQGNSA come from the germline V gene. The CDR3 spans 14 residues. With 2 bases removed from V and 7 bases from J, the gap between germline ends came to 9 bases. The CDR3: CASSLFSVNSPLHF. The CDR3 DNA sequence: TGTGCCAGCAGCTTATTCAGTGTAAATTCACCCCTCCACTTT.

The chain joins TRBV6-1 to TRBJ1-2, with D unclear. The CDR3 covers 12 residues. Per the germline V gene, CDR1 is MNHNS and CDR2 is SASEGT. Between the trimmed V and J ends, which lost 5 bases and 1 base, there was a span of 5 bases. CDR3 sequence: CASSSDNYGYTF. CDR3 sequence (DNA): TGTGCCAGCAGTTCAGATAACTATGGCTACACCTTC.

The chain recombines TRBV18 with TRBJ1-1, with D tentatively TRBD1 (6 bases). The CDR3 consists of 15 residues. CDR1 is KGHSH and CDR2 is LQKENI in the germline V gene. V was cut by 6 bases and J by 1 base, with 15 bases left in between. CDR3: CASSPLGQSNTEAFF. The CDR3 nucleotides are TGTGCCAGCTCGCCCCTTGGACAGTCGAACACTGAAGCTTTCTTT.

In its sample, this clone was seen once. The genes are TRBV5-1 and TRBJ1-1, with TRBD1 matching over 7 bases. This CDR3 spans 13 amino acids. J gave up 10 bases and V 0 bases, and 6 bases lay outside the gene matches. In germline, CDR1 is SGHRS, CDR2 YFSETQ. The CDR3 nucleotides are TGCGCCAGCAGCTTGGAGGACAGGTTCGGAGCTTTCTTT. This translates into CASSLEDRFGAFF.

The chain has TRBV21-1 and TRBJ1-6; the table's D call of TRBD1 was not tested on the DNA. TRBV21-1 is noted as a pseudogene. CDR3 length equals 19 residues. The CDR3 region has the DNA TGTGCCAGCAGCCCTTCCCGGATCCCCAGGACAGGGCATAATTCACCCCTCCACTTT. This sequence encodes CASSPSRIPRTGHNSPLHF.

J is TRBJ1-4 and V is TRBV4-1; D is perhaps TRBD1 (5 bases). V lost 6 bases and J 5 bases, leaving 13 bases between the germline ends. Germline assignment: CDR1 MGHRA and CDR2 YSYEKL. The CDR3 length is 14 residues. CDR3 protein: CASRFQGTNEKLFF. The DNA of the CDR3 is TGCGCCAGCAGATTCCAGGGTACCAATGAAAAACTGTTTTTT.

V usage is TRBV28 and J usage is TRBJ2-1, with D maybe TRBD2 (7 bases). Trimming cost V 6 bases and J 9 bases, with 21 bases left between them. CDR1 is MDHEN and CDR2 is SYDVKM in the germline V gene. This CDR3 is 15 amino acids long. The chain's CDR3 is CASSQPGGGAGEQFF. DNA of the CDR3: TGTGCCAGCAGCCAACCCGGTGGGGGGGCAGGTGAGCAGTTCTTC.

J is TRBJ2-2 and V is TRBV7-2, with 8 bases that match TRBD1. Germline V lookup: CDR1 SGHTA, CDR2 FQGNSA. The CDR3 is made up of 15 amino acids. The junction had 9 bases not matched to a gene; V was cut back by 5 bases and J by 7 bases. The CDR3 nucleotides read TGTGCCAGCAGCGCTAAGGACAGGGTGATCGGGGAGCTGTTTTTT. This translates into CASSAKDRVIGELFF.

Regarding this clone: One end of the junction fails to match germline, which may point to a read error. The CDR3 coding sequence is TGTGCCAGCAGTCCAGGGACAGGGGGCGCGGGGCTCTACGAGCAGTACTTC. It translates to CASSPGTGGAGLYEQYF. The chain employs TRBV10-3 and TRBJ2-7, with 12 bases fitting TRBD1. The CDR3 runs 17 residues. Germline V gene sequence: CDR1 ENHRY, CDR2 SYGVKD.

Of note for this clone: The germline gene is not matched at one end of the junction; a read error may be the cause. This chain connects TRBV19 to TRBJ1-5, with 7 bases lining up with TRBD1. Germline CDR1 reads LNHDA; CDR2 reads SQIVND (reference sequence). The CDR3 runs to 16 residues. The CDR3 coding sequence is TGTGCCGGTAGTATTTGGGTTGGAGGGGGCGGTCAGCCCCAGCATTTT. Protein sequence: CAGSIWVGGGGQPQHF.

The chain links TRBV25-1 to TRBJ2-7; 8 bases are shared with TRBD1. J lost 0 bases, V lost 4 bases, and 11 bases had no gene match. The germline V gene has CDR1 MGHDK and CDR2 SYGVNS. The CDR3 totals 17 residues. CDR3 residues: CASSGPYRGENSYEQYF. The CDR3 region has the DNA TGTGCCAGCAGTGGCCCCTACAGGGGGGAAAACTCCTACGAGCAGTACTTC.

This sequence joins TRBV27 and TRBJ2-1, with D uncertain. Trimming stripped 8 bases from V and 4 bases from J, with 12 bases between. The CDR3 is 13 amino acids. Germline V gene data show CDR1 as MNHEY and CDR2 as SMNVEV (reference sequence). The CDR3: CASARGGYNEQFF. The CDR3 DNA sequence: TGTGCCAGCGCGCGAGGTGGTTACAATGAGCAGTTCTTC.

The J gene is TRBJ2-3, the V gene TRBV10-3; 8 bases fit TRBD2. V was pared by 2 bases and J by 2 bases, with 6 bases of the junction left unmatched. CDR3 length: 16 amino acids. Germline CDR1 is ENHRY and CDR2 is SYGVKD. The DNA of the CDR3 is TGTGCCATCAGTGAGAAGTCGGGAGGGAACACAGATACGCAGTATTTT. Translation gives CAISEKSGGNTDTQYF.

The rearrangement uses TRBV13 and TRBJ1-6; D is perhaps TRBD1 (5 bases). Germline V CDR1 and CDR2: PRHDT, FYEKMQ (reference sequence). V was pared by 3 bases and J by 10 bases, with 13 bases between. The length of the CDR3 is 14 residues. CDR3 sequence reads: CASSFQGVRSPLHF. In DNA form, the CDR3 reads TGTGCCAGCAGCTTTCAAGGGGTACGGTCACCCCTCCACTTT. Complete variable domain (other parts from reference TRBV13 and TRBJ1-6): AAGVIQSPRHLIKEKRETATLKCYPIPRHDTVYWYQQGPGQDPQFLISFYEKMQSDKGSIPDRFSAQQFSDYHSELNMSSLELGDSALYFCASSFQGVRSPLHFGNGTRLTVT.

This clone appeared a few times. CDR3: CASSTGQPNQPQHF. Here the CDR3 DNA reads TGCGCCAGCAGTACGGGACAGCCCAATCAGCCCCAGCATTTT. The chain joins TRBV5-1 to TRBJ1-5, with 7 positions matching TRBD1. V lost 5 bases, J lost 3 bases, and 5 bases stayed unmatched. CDR3 size: 14 residues. Germline assignment: CDR1 SGHRS and CDR2 YFSETQ.

The chain couples TRBV28 to TRBJ2-4, with a tentative D call TRBD1 (6 bases). The CDR3 has 18 amino acids. V shed 6 bases and J shed 4 bases, with 25 bases lying between them. Germline CDR1 is MDHEN and CDR2 is SYDVKM. The CDR3 region is CASRVAVYSGQGKNIQYF. CDR3 in DNA: TGTGCCAGCAGGGTAGCAGTTTATTCTGGGCAGGGGAAAAACATTCAGTACTTC.

The chain links TRBV7-8 to TRBJ2-7; 9 nucleotides agree with TRBD2. Germline V lookup: CDR1 SGHVS, CDR2 FQNEAQ. Trimming cost V 3 bases and J 5 bases; bases outside gene matches: 5. The CDR3 contains 14 residues. As DNA, the CDR3 is TGTGCCAGCAGCTTTAGCGGGAGACTCAACGAGCAGTACTTC. Amino acids: CASSFSGRLNEQYF.

This clone came up a few times. The rearrangement uses TRBV25-1 and TRBJ2-2; the D gene is possibly TRBD1 (7 bases). The CDR3 covers 13 residues. The germline V gene encodes CDR1 MGHDK and CDR2 SYGVNS. The V end was cut by 8 bases, the J end by 4 bases, with 11 bases between. The CDR3 sequence is CASRQGLTGELFF. DNA for the CDR3: TGTGCCAGCCGACAGGGACTCACCGGGGAGCTGTTTTTT.

A word on this clone: Its ends do not fully match the called genes, so a read error is possible. The chain carries TRBV7-9 and TRBJ1-2; tentative D call: TRBD1 (5 bases). This CDR3 has 15 residues. CDR1 and CDR2 (germline): SEHNR, FQNEAQ (reference sequence). The CDR3 DNA reads TGTTCCAGCAGCTTAATTTCACAGGTCCCCTATGGCTACACCTTC. Translated, it gives CSSSLISQVPYGYTF.

The J gene is TRBJ2-1, the V gene TRBV11-2; possible D gene TRBD2, 5 bases. Germline CDR1 reads SGHAT; CDR2 reads FQNNGV. There are 13 residues in the CDR3. Trimming left V 1 base short and J 7 bases short, with 8 bases between. The CDR3 spells CASSLGPGNEQFF. The CDR3 nucleotides read TGTGCCAGCAGCTTAGGTCCGGGGAATGAGCAGTTCTTC.

This sequence joins TRBV2 and TRBJ2-2, with TRBD1 matching 8 bases. The CDR3 runs to 15 residues. Germline V CDR1 and CDR2: SNHLY, FYNNEI. With V trimmed by 3 bases and J by 7 bases, 7 bases remained unmatched. CDR3 nucleotides: TGTGCCAGCAGTGACGGGCAGGGGGCGAGCGGGGAGCTGTTTTTT. This translates into CASSDGQGASGELFF.